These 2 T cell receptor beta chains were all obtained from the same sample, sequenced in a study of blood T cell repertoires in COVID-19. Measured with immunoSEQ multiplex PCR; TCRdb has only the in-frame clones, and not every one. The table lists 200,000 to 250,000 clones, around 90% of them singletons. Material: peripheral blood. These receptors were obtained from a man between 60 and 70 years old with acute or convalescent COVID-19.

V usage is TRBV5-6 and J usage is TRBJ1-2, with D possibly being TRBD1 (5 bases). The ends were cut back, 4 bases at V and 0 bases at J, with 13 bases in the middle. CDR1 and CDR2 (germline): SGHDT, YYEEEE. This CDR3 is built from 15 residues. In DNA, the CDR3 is TGTGCCAGCAGCCCGGGGGTAGGGACTAACTATGGCTACACCTTC. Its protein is CASSPGVGTNYGYTF. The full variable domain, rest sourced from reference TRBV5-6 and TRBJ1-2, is DAGVTQSPTHLIKTRGQQVTLRCSPKSGHDTVSWYQQALGQGPQFIFQYYEEEERQRGNFPDRFSGHQFPNYSSELNVNALLLGDSALYLCASSPGVGTNYGYTFGSGTRLTVV.

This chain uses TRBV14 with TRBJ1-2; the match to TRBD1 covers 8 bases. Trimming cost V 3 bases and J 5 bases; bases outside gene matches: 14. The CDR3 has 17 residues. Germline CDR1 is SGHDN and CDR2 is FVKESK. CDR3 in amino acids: CASSQGQAGRGIYGYTF. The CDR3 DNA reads TGTGCCAGCAGCCAGGGACAGGCCGGGCGGGGGATATATGGCTACACCTTC.